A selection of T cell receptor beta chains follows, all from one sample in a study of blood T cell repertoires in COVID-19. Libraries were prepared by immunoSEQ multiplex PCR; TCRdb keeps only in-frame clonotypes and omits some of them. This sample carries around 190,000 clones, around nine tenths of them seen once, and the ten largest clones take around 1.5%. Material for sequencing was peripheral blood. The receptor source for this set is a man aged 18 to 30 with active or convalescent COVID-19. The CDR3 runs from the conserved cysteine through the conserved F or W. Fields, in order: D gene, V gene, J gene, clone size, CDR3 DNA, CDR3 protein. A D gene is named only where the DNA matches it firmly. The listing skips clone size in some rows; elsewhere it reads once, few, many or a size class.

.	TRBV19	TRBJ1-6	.	TGTGCCAGTAGAACAGGACGTAAAGGTTCACCCCTCCACTTT	CASRTGRKGSPLHF
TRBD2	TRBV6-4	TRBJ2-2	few	TGTGCCCGCGGGGGGCGTAACACCGGGGAGCTGTTTTTT	CARGGRNTGELFF
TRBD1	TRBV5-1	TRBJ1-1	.	TGCGCCAGCAGCCTAAGATATAGCGGGACAGGGGTTGAAGCTTTCTTT	CASSLRYSGTGVEAFF
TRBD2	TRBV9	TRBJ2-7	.	TGTGCCAGCAGCGTAAGTGGGGGAGGGCCTCTAGAGCAGTACTTC	CASSVSGGGPLEQYF
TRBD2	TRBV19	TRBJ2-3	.	TGTGCCAGTAGTGCGGGACTAGCGGGGGCAGATACGCAGTATTTT	CASSAGLAGADTQYF
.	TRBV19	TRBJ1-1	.	TGTGCCAGTAGTATCCAGGGTAAACACACTGAAGCTTTCTTT	CASSIQGKHTEAFF
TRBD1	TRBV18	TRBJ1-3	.	TGTGCCAGCTCCCCAGGGACAGGGAGCTCTGGAAACACCATATATTTT	CASSPGTGSSGNTIYF
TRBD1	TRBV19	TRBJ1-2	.	TGTGCCAGTAGTCCGTCGGGACAGCTTTCTCTCTATGGCTACACCTTC	CASSPSGQLSLYGYTF
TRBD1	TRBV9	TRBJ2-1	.	TGTGCCAGCAGCGTAGCTCCAGGGGGAAATGAGCAGTTCTTC	CASSVAPGGNEQFF
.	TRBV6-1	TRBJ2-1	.	TGTGCCAGCAGTGAAGCTGGGGGCGTGCGAAATGAGCAGTTCTTC	CASSEAGGVRNEQFF
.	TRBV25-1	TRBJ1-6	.	TGTGCCAGCAGCTTAAAGGGACTCGGTTCACCCCTCCACTTT	CASSLKGLGSPLHF
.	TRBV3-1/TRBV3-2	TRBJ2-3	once	TGTGCCAGCAGCCAAGATCTAGCCCATGATACGCAGTATTTT	CASSQDLAHDTQYF
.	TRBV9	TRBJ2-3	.	TGTGCCAGCAGCGTAGAGCGAGGTACGCAGTATTTT	CASSVERGTQYF
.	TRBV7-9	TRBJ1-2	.	TGTGCCAGCAGCCCATCGGAGGGCTACACCTTC	CASSPSEGYTF
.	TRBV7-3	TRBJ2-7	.	TGTGCCAGCAGCTCTCCGGGGGTCGCCTACGAGCAGTACTTC	CASSSPGVAYEQYF
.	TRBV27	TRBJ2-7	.	TGTGCCAGCAGCCCTAGGGGGATGTTCGGCTCCTACGAGCAGTACTTC	CASSPRGMFGSYEQYF
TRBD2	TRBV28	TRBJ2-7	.	TGTGCCAGCAGTCGACTAGCGGGAGGGTACGAGCAGTACTTC	CASSRLAGGYEQYF
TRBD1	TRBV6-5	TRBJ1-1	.	TGTGCCAGCAGCCCAGACAGGGACACTGAAGCTTTCTTT	CASSPDRDTEAFF
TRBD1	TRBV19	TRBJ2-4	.	TGTGCCAGTACCTCTTCTACAGGGGGCTTAATAGCCAAAAACATTCAGTACTTC	CASTSSTGGLIAKNIQYF
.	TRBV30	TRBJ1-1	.	TGTGCCTGGAGTCGGACAGACATGAACACTGAAGCTTTCTTT	CAWSRTDMNTEAFF
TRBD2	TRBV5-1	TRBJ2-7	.	TGCGCCAGCAGCTTGAGGCTAGCGGGGGAGGTTTCCTACGAGCAGTACTTC	CASSLRLAGEVSYEQYF
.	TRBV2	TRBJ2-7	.	TGTGCCAGCAGTGAAGCGGGCAGAAGCTCCTACGAGCAGTACTTC	CASSEAGRSSYEQYF
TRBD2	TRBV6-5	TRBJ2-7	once	TGTGCCACCCGTAGCGGGGGCAGCTCCTACGAGCAGTACTTC	CATRSGGSSYEQYF
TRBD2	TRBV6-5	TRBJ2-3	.	TGTGCCAGCAGTTATGGCGGGAGCCTCACAGATACGCAGTATTTT	CASSYGGSLTDTQYF
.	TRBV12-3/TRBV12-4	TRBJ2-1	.	TGTGCCAGCAGTTTGAGCGTCGAGAGTCGGTTCTTC	CASSLSVESRFF
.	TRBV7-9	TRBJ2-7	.	TGTGCCAGCAGCTTAAGATCAAGCTCTTACGAGCAGTACTTC	CASSLRSSSYEQYF
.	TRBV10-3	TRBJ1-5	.	TGTGCCATCAGAGACAGCTTTAGCAATCAGCCCCAGCATTTT	CAIRDSFSNQPQHF
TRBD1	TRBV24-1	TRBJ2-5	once	TGTGCCACCAGTGATTTGGGGACAGGGGAAGAGACCCAGTACTTC	CATSDLGTGEETQYF
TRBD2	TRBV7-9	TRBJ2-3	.	TGTGCCAGCACTTTACTCACTAGCGTTGATACGCAGTATTTT	CASTLLTSVDTQYF
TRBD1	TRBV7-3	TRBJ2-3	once	TGTGCCAGCAGCATCAAGGGACAGGACACAGATACGCAGTATTTT	CASSIKGQDTDTQYF
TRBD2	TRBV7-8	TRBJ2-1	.	TGTGCCAGCAGCGCGACTAGCGGGAGGACATCCTACAATGAGCAGTTCTTC	CASSATSGRTSYNEQFF
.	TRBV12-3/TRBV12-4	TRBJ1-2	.	TGTGCCAGCAGTCCCCTTTTGAGGTCCGACTACACCTTC	CASSPLLRSDYTF
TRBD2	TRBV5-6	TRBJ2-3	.	TGTGCCAGCAGCATCGGACTAGCGGGGGGGGCAGATACGCAGTATTTT	CASSIGLAGGADTQYF
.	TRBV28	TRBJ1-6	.	TGTGCCAGCAGTTCCCCTCGGGTTAATTCACCCCTCCACTTT	CASSSPRVNSPLHF
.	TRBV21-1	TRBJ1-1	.	TGTGCCAGCAGCAAGGCCCGGGACAGGGGGCACACTGAAGCTTTCTTT	CASSKARDRGHTEAFF
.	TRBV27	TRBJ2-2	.	TGTGCCAGCAGTTTTAGGCGGAACGAGGAGCTGTTTTTT	CASSFRRNEELFF
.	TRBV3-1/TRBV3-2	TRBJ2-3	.	TGTGCCAGCAGCCAAGACGCCCTCCTATACACAGATACGCAGTATTTT	CASSQDALLYTDTQYF
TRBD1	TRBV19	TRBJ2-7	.	TGTGCCAGTACCAAAGGGGGACAGTTCCACGAGCAGTACTTC	CASTKGGQFHEQYF
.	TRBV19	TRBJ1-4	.	TGTGCCAGTAGAGGCGGACAATCAGCTAATGAAAAACTGTTTTTT	CASRGGQSANEKLFF
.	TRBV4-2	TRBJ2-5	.	TGTGCCAGCAGCCAAACCACAGTCATACAAGAGACCCAGTACTTC	CASSQTTVIQETQYF
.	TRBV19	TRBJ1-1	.	TGTGCCAGTAGTACCTCACGGCGGGTCTCCACTGAAGCTTTCTTT	CASSTSRRVSTEAFF
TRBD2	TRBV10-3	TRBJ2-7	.	TGTGCCATCAGTGACGGCGGGAGCTACGAGCAGTACTTC	CAISDGGSYEQYF
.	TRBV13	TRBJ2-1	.	TGTGCCAGCAGCTTAGGCTTTAGCGAGAGCTACAATGAGCAGTTCTTC	CASSLGFSESYNEQFF
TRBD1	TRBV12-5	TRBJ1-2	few	TGTGCTAGTGGTTTGGCCCCGGGACAGGGAATCGGTGGCTACACCTTC	CASGLAPGQGIGGYTF
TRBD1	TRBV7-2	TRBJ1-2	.	TGTGCCAGCAGCCTAGGGGGCGCGGATTCCTATGGCTACACCTTC	CASSLGGADSYGYTF
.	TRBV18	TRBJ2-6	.	TGTGCCAGCTCACGAGACTCTGGGGCCAACGTCCTGACTTTC	CASSRDSGANVLTF
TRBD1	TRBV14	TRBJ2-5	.	TGTGCCAGCAGCTTACAGGGGCCTTCCGTAGAGACCCAGTACTTC	CASSLQGPSVETQYF
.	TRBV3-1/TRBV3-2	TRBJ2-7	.	TGTGCCAGCAGCCAACTTCCGTTCGGGGGATCCTACGAGCAGTACTTC	CASSQLPFGGSYEQYF
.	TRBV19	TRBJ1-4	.	TGTGCCAGTAGTACCTCAGGGTTTATGGATGAAAAACTGTTTTTT	CASSTSGFMDEKLFF
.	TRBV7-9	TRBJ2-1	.	TGTGCCAGCAGCCCCGTTAATGAGCAGTTCTTC	CASSPVNEQFF
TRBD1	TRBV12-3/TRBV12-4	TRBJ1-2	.	TGTGCCAGCAGTTCAGGGGGAAGAGGCTACACCTTC	CASSSGGRGYTF
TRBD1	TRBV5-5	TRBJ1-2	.	TGTGCCAGCAGCCCCGGGACAGGGGGCGGTAATGTTGGCTACACCTTC	CASSPGTGGGNVGYTF
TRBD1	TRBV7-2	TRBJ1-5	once	TGTGCCAGCAGCTTAAGAGGACAGGGGGCTGGCAATCAGCCCCAGCATTTT	CASSLRGQGAGNQPQHF
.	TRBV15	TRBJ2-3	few	TGTGCCACCAGCGGCCTTGAGGTAACAGATACGCAGTATTTT	CATSGLEVTDTQYF